These T cell receptor beta chains were read from a single sample in a study of blood T cell repertoires in COVID-19. Clones were sequenced by immunoSEQ multiplex PCR, and TCRdb holds only the in-frame ones, with some missing. The table includes under 350,000 clones, around 89% detected once. Source material: peripheral blood. The origin of the receptors is a man aged 35 to 55 with acute or convalescent COVID-19. Each CDR3 is given with its conserved first and last residue. The D gene is left open where the match is weak. Size is omitted from some rows. Given values are once, few, many or a class for expanded clones.

j_call d_call v_call clone_size cdr3_aa cdr3_nt
TRBJ1-2 NA TRBV20-1 NA CSARERVGYTF TGCAGTGCTAGAGAGAGGGTTGGCTACACCTTC
TRBJ2-1 NA TRBV10-3 NA CAISESHNEQFF TGTGCCATCAGTGAGAGCCACAATGAGCAGTTCTTC
TRBJ1-5 TRBD1 TRBV27 once CASSSINRGYSNQPQHF TGTGCCAGCAGTTCCATAAACAGGGGCTATAGCAATCAGCCCCAGCATTTT
TRBJ1-2 TRBD1 TRBV6-4 NA CASSDGQGYGYTF TGTGCCAGCAGTGACGGACAGGGCTATGGCTACACCTTC
TRBJ2-1 NA TRBV13 NA CASSLGGTRDYEQFF TGTGCCAGCAGCTTAGGGGGGACCAGGGACTATGAGCAGTTCTTC
TRBJ2-1 TRBD1 TRBV19 NA CASTRGGDRVTNEQFF TGTGCCAGTACCCGAGGGGGGGACAGGGTCACCAATGAGCAGTTCTTC
TRBJ2-7 TRBD1 TRBV5-5 NA CASSLLTGKHYEQYF TGTGCCAGCAGCTTGTTGACAGGGAAGCACTACGAGCAGTACTTC
TRBJ1-1 NA TRBV12-3/TRBV12-4 NA CASSFRGNTEAFF TGTGCCAGCAGTTTTAGAGGGAACACTGAAGCTTTCTTT
TRBJ2-4 NA TRBV5-1 NA CASSSGQNRNIQYF TGCGCCAGCAGCTCGGGCCAAAACAGGAACATTCAGTACTTC
TRBJ1-1 TRBD1 TRBV6-5 NA CASRHRTGQNTEAFF TGTGCCAGCAGGCATCGGACAGGTCAGAACACTGAAGCTTTCTTT
TRBJ1-6 TRBD1 TRBV19 few CASTSATGGSPLHF TGTGCCAGTACTTCAGCGACAGGGGGCTCACCCCTCCACTTT
TRBJ1-1 TRBD1 TRBV7-8 NA CASSSRTGTGGAGTEAFF TGTGCCAGCAGCTCGAGAACCGGGACAGGGGGCGCCGGAACTGAAGCTTTCTTT
TRBJ2-4 NA TRBV7-6 NA CASSSDLGTQNIQYF TGTGCCAGCAGCTCCGACCTCGGGACACAAAACATTCAGTACTTC
TRBJ2-7 TRBD1 TRBV2 NA CASSEDIGGYYEQYF TGTGCCAGCAGTGAAGATATAGGGGGCTACTACGAGCAGTACTTC
TRBJ2-1 NA TRBV7-3 NA CASSFGGASSYNEQFF TGTGCCAGCAGCTTCGGAGGGGCGAGCTCCTACAATGAGCAGTTCTTC
TRBJ2-7 NA TRBV19 NA CASSIGGHEQYF TGTGCCAGTAGTATAGGAGGCCACGAGCAGTACTTC
TRBJ2-2 NA TRBV5-1 NA CASSLVADLNTGELFF TGCGCCAGCAGCTTGGTAGCGGACCTGAACACCGGGGAGCTGTTTTTT
TRBJ1-1 TRBD1 TRBV7-8 NA CASILNRGGTEAFF TGTGCCAGCATCCTAAACAGGGGTGGCACTGAAGCTTTCTTT
TRBJ2-1 TRBD2 TRBV11-2 NA CASSSVASGNGQFF TGTGCCAGCAGTTCAGTGGCTAGCGGCAATGGGCAGTTCTTC
TRBJ1-2 NA TRBV29-1 NA CSVEDLLGAGYTF TGCAGCGTTGAAGATTTATTAGGGGCTGGCTACACCTTC
TRBJ1-5 TRBD1 TRBV28 NA CASSGGTGANQPQHF TGTGCCAGCAGTGGCGGGACAGGGGCCAATCAGCCCCAGCATTTT
TRBJ1-2 TRBD1 TRBV12-3/TRBV12-4 NA CASSFSGGYGYTF TGTGCCAGCAGTTTCTCAGGGGGGTATGGCTACACCTTC
TRBJ2-7 TRBD1 TRBV12-5 NA CASARPSGTGVNEQYF TGTGCTAGTGCCCGCCCGTCCGGGACAGGGGTCAACGAGCAGTACTTC
TRBJ1-1 TRBD1 TRBV4-1 NA CASSQGGDRGAVNTEAFF TGCGCCAGCAGCCAAGGCGGAGACAGGGGGGCGGTGAACACTGAAGCTTTCTTT
TRBJ2-1 TRBD1 TRBV9 NA CASGDRGSSYNEQFF TGTGCCAGCGGGGACAGGGGGAGCTCCTACAATGAGCAGTTCTTC
TRBJ2-1 NA TRBV5-1 once CASSLDAASSYNEQFF TGCGCCAGCAGCTTGGATGCTGCCAGCTCCTACAATGAGCAGTTCTTC
TRBJ2-1 NA TRBV7-3 NA CASSLGSEDEQFF TGTGCCAGCAGCTTAGGTAGTGAGGATGAGCAGTTCTTC
TRBJ2-1 TRBD2 TRBV29-1 NA CSVGDYAGYNEQFF TGCAGCGTGGGGGACTATGCGGGGTACAATGAGCAGTTCTTC
TRBJ1-2 TRBD1 TRBV28 once CASKEGDRGLGGYTF TGTGCCAGCAAAGAAGGGGACAGGGGGCTAGGAGGCTACACCTTC
TRBJ2-7 NA TRBV6-5 NA CASSYSGRISYEQYF TGTGCCAGCAGTTACTCGGGCCGCATCTCCTACGAGCAGTACTTC
TRBJ2-7 NA TRBV20-1 once CSARNLYEQYF TGCAGTGCTAGAAACTTGTATGAGCAGTACTTC
TRBJ1-1 NA TRBV7-9 NA CASSLVMLTGARNTEAFF TGTGCCAGCAGCTTAGTTATGTTGACAGGTGCGAGGAACACTGAAGCTTTCTTT
TRBJ2-7 NA TRBV7-2 NA CASSPRRGSYEQYF TGTGCCAGCAGCCCCAGAAGGGGTTCCTACGAGCAGTACTTC
TRBJ1-2 NA TRBV5-1 NA CASSRSLRDTNYGYTF TGCGCCAGCAGCCGTTCTCTTCGGGACACCAACTATGGCTACACCTTC
TRBJ2-1 NA TRBV29-1 NA CSVAPLRYNEQFF TGCAGCGTTGCCCCTCTCCGTTACAATGAGCAGTTCTTC
TRBJ1-1 NA TRBV15 NA CATSRDPRYTEAFF TGTGCCACCAGCAGAGATCCGAGGTACACTGAAGCTTTCTTT
TRBJ2-7 TRBD2 TRBV6-6 NA CASSSTSGGSYEQYF TGTGCCAGCAGTTCCACTAGCGGGGGGTCATACGAGCAGTACTTC
TRBJ1-1 NA TRBV5-4 NA CASSFTTGQNTEAFF TGTGCCAGCAGCTTTACCACAGGACAGAACACTGAAGCTTTCTTT
TRBJ2-3 NA TRBV11-2 NA CASTPVEGGPADTQYF TGTGCCAGCACCCCCGTCGAGGGGGGGCCTGCAGATACGCAGTATTTT
TRBJ2-3 NA TRBV9 NA CASSVASGSRTDTQYF TGTGCCAGCAGCGTAGCCTCAGGGTCCCGCACAGATACGCAGTATTTT
TRBJ2-1 TRBD2 TRBV13 NA CASSPRGSGGSNYNEQFF TGTGCCAGCAGCCCCCGAGGTAGCGGGGGGTCCAACTACAATGAGCAGTTCTTC
TRBJ2-1 NA TRBV27 NA CASSRGKTLNEQFF TGTGCCAGCAGTCGGGGGAAAACCCTCAATGAGCAGTTCTTC
TRBJ2-7 NA TRBV4-1 NA CASSPSKAAVSYEQYF TGCGCCAGCAGCCCCAGTAAAGCGGCCGTCTCCTACGAGCAGTACTTC
TRBJ1-2 NA TRBV2 NA CAGSLGPGGYYGYTF TGTGCCGGCAGTTTAGGACCTGGGGGGTACTATGGCTACACCTTC
TRBJ1-6 NA TRBV7-9 few CASSLGGGVQNSPLHF TGTGCCAGCAGCTTGGGGGGTGGGGTTCAGAATTCACCCCTCCACTTT
TRBJ2-7 NA TRBV19 NA CASSIRQSYEQYF TGTGCCAGTAGTATCCGACAGTCCTACGAGCAGTACTTC
TRBJ1-6 NA TRBV2 NA CASRPLRENSPLHF TGTGCCAGCAGACCGTTACGGGAGAATTCACCCCTCCACTTT
TRBJ2-1 TRBD2 TRBV6-5 NA CASSAPGGSYNEQFF TGTGCCAGCAGCGCCCCGGGGGGCTCCTACAATGAGCAGTTCTTC
TRBJ1-6 NA TRBV5-1 NA CASRDREYNSPLHF TGCGCCAGCAGGGACAGAGAGTATAATTCACCCCTCCACTTT
TRBJ2-2 NA TRBV9 NA CASSVGLIDTGELFF TGTGCCAGCAGCGTAGGACTAATCGACACCGGGGAGCTGTTTTTT
TRBJ2-1 NA TRBV5-6 NA CASSALSRKGRGNEQFF TGTGCCAGCAGCGCGCTCAGCCGAAAAGGTAGGGGGAATGAGCAGTTCTTC
TRBJ2-6 NA TRBV2 few CASRGIRGANVLTF TGTGCCAGCCGGGGGATTAGAGGGGCCAACGTCCTGACTTTC